This T cell receptor (beta chain) was documented in a study of blood T cell repertoires in COVID-19. Trimming took off 7 bases at V and 4 bases at J, with 8 bases between the two ends. This CDR3 contains 12 residues. Using immunoSEQ multiplex PCR, the repertoire was profiled, and TCRdb retains in-frame clones only, with some absent. This table holds 95,000 to 110,000 clones, roughly nine tenths found once. Sequenced sample: peripheral blood. V usage is TRBV12-3 or TRBV12-4 and J usage is TRBJ1-5; D gene ambiguous. The TCR originated in a woman in her fifties or sixties with acute or convalescent COVID-19. CDR3 protein: CASTSRNQPQHF. The DNA for the CDR3 is TGTGCCAGCACCTCGAGGAATCAGCCCCAGCATTTT.